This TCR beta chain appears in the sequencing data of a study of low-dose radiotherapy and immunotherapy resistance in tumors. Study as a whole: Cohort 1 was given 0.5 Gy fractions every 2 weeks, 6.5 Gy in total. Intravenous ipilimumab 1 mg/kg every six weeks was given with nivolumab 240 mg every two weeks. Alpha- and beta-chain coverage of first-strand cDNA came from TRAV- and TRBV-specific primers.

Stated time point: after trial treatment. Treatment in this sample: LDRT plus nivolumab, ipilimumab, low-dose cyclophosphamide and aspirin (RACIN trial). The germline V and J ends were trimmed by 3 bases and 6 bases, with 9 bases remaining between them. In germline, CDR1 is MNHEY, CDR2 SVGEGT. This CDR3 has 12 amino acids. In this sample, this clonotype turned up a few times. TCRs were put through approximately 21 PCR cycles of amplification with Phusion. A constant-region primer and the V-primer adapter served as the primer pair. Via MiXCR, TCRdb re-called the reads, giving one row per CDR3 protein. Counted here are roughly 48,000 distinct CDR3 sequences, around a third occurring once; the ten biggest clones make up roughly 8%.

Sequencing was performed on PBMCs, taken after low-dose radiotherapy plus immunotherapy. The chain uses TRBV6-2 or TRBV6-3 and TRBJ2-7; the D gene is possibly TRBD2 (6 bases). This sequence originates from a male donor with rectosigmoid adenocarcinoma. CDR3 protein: CASSYLGGEQYF. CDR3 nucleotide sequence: TGTGCCAGCAGTTATTTGGGGGGCGAGCAGTACTTC.